This TCR beta chain is drawn from a study of blood T cell repertoires in COVID-19. Overall study: Samples came from the United States, Italy and Spain, spanning acute and convalescent COVID-19. The analysed material was cDNA or gDNA that came from T cells, B-cell-depleted T cells, or PBMCs.

There are 18 residues in the CDR3. Germline-derived CDR1 and CDR2 are MNHEY and SMNVEV (reference sequence). The V segment lost 2 bases and the J segment 4 bases; nucleotides outside the gene matches: 12. Original analysis: Nucleated cell number was recorded as an estimate derived from reference gene primer amplification. Sequenced by immunoSEQ multiplex PCR; TCRdb stores in-frame clones only, minus some. V, J and clone size derive from that table, while D and trimming were established from the DNA sequence. This table holds tens of thousands of clones, around nine tenths found once. This sequence joins TRBV27 and TRBJ2-1, with 9 bases identical to TRBD1. Sequenced: peripheral blood. The receptor was derived from a man aged 55 to 69 with acute or convalescent COVID-19. CDR3 coding DNA: TGTGCCAGCAGTTTAATTGCGATAGGAGACAGGGGGTACAATGAGCAGTTCTTC. Its protein is CASSLIAIGDRGYNEQFF.